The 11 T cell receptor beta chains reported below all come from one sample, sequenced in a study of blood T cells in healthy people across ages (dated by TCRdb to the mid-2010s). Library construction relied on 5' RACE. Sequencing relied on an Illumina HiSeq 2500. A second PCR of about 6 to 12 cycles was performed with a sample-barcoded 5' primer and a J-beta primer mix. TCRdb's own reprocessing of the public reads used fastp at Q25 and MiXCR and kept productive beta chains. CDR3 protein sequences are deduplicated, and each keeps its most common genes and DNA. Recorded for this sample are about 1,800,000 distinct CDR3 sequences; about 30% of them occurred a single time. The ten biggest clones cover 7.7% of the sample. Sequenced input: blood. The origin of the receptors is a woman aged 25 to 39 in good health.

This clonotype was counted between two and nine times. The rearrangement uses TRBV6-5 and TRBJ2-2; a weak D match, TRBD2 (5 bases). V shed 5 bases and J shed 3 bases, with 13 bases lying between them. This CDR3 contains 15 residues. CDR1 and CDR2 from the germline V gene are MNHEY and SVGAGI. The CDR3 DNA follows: TGTGCCAGCAGTCGCTTGGCGGGCCACACCGGGGAGCTGTTTTTT. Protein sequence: CASSRLAGHTGELFF.

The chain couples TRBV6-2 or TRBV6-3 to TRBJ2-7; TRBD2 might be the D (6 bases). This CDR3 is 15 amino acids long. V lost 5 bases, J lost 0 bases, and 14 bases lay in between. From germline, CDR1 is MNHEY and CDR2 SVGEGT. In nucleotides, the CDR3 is TGTGCCAGCAGTCGTACGGGAGAAAGCTCCTACGAGCAGTACTTC. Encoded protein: CASSRTGESSYEQYF.

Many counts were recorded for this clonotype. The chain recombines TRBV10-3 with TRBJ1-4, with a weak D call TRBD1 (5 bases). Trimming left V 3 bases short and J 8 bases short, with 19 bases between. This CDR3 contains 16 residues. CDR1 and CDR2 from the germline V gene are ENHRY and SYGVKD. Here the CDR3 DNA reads TGTGCCATCAGTGAAGATTCGTCAGGGCTTGAAGAAAAACTGTTTTTT. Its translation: CAISEDSSGLEEKLFF.

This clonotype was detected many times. The CDR3 here is CASSQGLGTEAFF. CDR3 nucleotides: TGTGCCAGCAGCCAGGGATTGGGCACTGAAGCTTTCTTT. This chain connects TRBV14 to TRBJ1-1; D unclear. V was trimmed by 3 bases and J by 4 bases, leaving 9 bases between them. Germline assignment: CDR1 SGHDN and CDR2 FVKESK. CDR3 length equals 13 residues. The full variable domain, in which reference TRBV14 and TRBJ1-1 provide the parts outside the CDR3, is EAGVTQFPSHSVIEKGQTVTLRCDPISGHDNLYWYRRVMGKEIKFLLHFVKESKQDESGMPNNRFLAERTGGTYSTLKVQPAELEDSGVYFCASSQGLGTEAFFGQGTRLTVV.

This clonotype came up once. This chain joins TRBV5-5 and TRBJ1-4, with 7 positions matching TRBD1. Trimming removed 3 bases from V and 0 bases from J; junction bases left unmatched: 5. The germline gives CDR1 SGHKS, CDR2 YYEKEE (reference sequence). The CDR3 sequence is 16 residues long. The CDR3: CASSWGDRATNEKLFF. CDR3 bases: TGTGCCAGCAGCTGGGGGGACAGAGCAACTAATGAAAAACTGTTTTTT.

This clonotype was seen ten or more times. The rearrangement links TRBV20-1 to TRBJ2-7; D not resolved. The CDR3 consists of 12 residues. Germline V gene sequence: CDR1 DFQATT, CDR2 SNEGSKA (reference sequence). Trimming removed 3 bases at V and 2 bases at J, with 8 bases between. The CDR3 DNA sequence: TGCAGTGCTAGGGGTGGGGCCTACGAGCAGTACTTC. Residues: CSARGGAYEQYF.

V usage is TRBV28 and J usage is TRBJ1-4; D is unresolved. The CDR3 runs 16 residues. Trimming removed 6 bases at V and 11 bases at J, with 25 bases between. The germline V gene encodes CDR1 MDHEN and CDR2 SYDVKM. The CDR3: CASSTPVGDREGKLFF. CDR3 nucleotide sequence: TGTGCCAGCAGCACTCCCGTCGGAGATAGGGAGGGCAAACTGTTTTTT.

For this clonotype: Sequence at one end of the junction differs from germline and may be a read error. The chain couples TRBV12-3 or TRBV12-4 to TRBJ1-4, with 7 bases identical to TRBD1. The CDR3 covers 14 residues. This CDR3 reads CASKRQGTNEKRFF. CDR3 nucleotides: TGTGCCAGCAAAAGACAGGGAACTAATGAAAAACGGTTTTTT.

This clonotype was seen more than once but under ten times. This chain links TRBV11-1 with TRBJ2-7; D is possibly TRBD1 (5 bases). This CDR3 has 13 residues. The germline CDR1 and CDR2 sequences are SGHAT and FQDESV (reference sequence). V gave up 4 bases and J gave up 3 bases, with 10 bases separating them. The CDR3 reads CASSSCDSYEQYF. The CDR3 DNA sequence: TGTGCCAGCAGCTCATGTGACAGCTACGAGCAGTACTTC. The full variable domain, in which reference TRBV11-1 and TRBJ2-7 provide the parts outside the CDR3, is EAEVAQSPRYKITEKSQAVAFWCDPISGHATLYWYRQILGQGPELLVQFQDESVVDDSQLPKDRFSAERLKGVDSTLKIQPAELGDSAMYLCASSSCDSYEQYFGPGTRLTVT.

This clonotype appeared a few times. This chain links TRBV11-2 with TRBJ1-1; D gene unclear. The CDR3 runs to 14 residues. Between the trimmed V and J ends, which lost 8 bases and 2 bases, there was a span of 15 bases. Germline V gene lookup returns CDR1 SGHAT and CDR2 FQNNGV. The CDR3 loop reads CASGIQRTNTEAFF. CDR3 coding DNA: TGTGCCAGCGGAATTCAGAGAACCAACACTGAAGCTTTCTTT.

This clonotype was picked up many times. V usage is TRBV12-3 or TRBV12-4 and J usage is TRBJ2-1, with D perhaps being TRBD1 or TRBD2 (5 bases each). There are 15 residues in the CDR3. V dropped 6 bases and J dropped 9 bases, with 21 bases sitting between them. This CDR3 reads CASRSPSGANGEQFF. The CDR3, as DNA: TGTGCCAGCAGATCGCCTTCCGGGGCCAACGGTGAGCAGTTCTTC.